The next 19 T cell receptor beta chains were all read from a single sample in a study of PD-1 and CTLA-4 blockade in melanoma. The data were produced by immunoSEQ multiplex PCR, yet TCRdb's version contains in-frame clones alone and is incomplete. The sample has roughly 30,000 clones; approximately 90% are singletons. Sequenced material: CD8+ T cells from peripheral blood, taken from a patient given anti-PD-1 treatment. All receptors derive from a human donor with melanoma.

The chain employs TRBV28 and TRBJ2-1, with unresolved D. CDR1 and CDR2 (germline): MDHEN, SYDVKM. The CDR3 covers 15 residues. V was clipped by 5 bases and J by 0 bases, with 11 bases between them. The CDR3 loop reads CASSPFPSSYNEQFF. CDR3 bases: TGTGCCAGCAGTCCGTTCCCGAGCTCCTACAATGAGCAGTTCTTC. The whole variable domain, remainder taken from reference TRBV28 and TRBJ2-1, is DVKVTQSSRYLVKRTGEKVFLECVQDMDHENMFWYRQDPGLGLRLIYFSYDVKMKEKGDIPEGYSVSREKKERFSLILESASTNQTSMYLCASSPFPSSYNEQFFGPGTRLTVL.

The chain is built from TRBV7-3 and TRBJ2-3; perhaps D is TRBD1 or TRBD2 (6 bases each). The V end was cut by 5 bases, the J end by 3 bases, with 18 bases between. Germline assignment: CDR1 SGHTA and CDR2 FQGTGA. The CDR3 has 16 amino acids. CDR3 sequence: CASSAGGPGATDTQYF. The CDR3 nucleotides are TGTGCCAGCAGCGCTGGGGGGCCTGGGGCGACAGATACGCAGTATTTT. The entire variable domain, with the rest obtained from reference TRBV7-3 and TRBJ2-3, is as follows: GAGVSQTPSNKVTEKGKYVELRCDPISGHTALYWYRQSLGQGPEFLIYFQGTGAADDSGLPNDRFFAVRPEGSVSTLKIQRTERGDSAVYLCASSAGGPGATDTQYFGPGTRLTVL.

The V and J genes are TRBV14 and TRBJ1-1; the D is unclear. The CDR3 contains 15 residues. The germline V gene has CDR1 SGHDN and CDR2 FVKESK. The V gene lost 0 bases and the J gene lost 2 bases, with 10 bases spanning the gap. In DNA form, the CDR3 reads TGTGCCAGCAGCCAAGATTTTCAGATTAACACTGAAGCTTTCTTT. Translated, it gives CASSQDFQINTEAFF.

This sequence joins TRBV9 and TRBJ2-7; 7 bases fit TRBD2. Germline loops: CDR1 SGDLS, CDR2 YYNGEE. This CDR3 contains 14 residues. Trimming removed 4 bases from V and 3 bases from J; junction bases left unmatched: 7. The DNA for the CDR3 is TGTGCCAGCAGCCTCGGACTAGAAGGCTACGAGCAGTACTTC. It specifies CASSLGLEGYEQYF.

The chain is built from TRBV6-5 and TRBJ1-3; D uncertain. Trimming shortened V by 2 bases and J by 4 bases, and 9 bases separated the two germline ends. Germline CDR1 reads MNHEY; CDR2 reads SVGAGI. The CDR3 consists of 14 residues. CDR3 bases: TGTGCCAGCAGTTACAACGGGTACGGAAACACCATATATTTT. As protein: CASSYNGYGNTIYF.

The genes are TRBV2 and TRBJ1-4; D gene unclear. With 6 bases removed from V and 6 bases from J, the gap between germline ends came to 17 bases. CDR1 and CDR2 from the germline V gene are SNHLY and FYNNEI. The CDR3 runs 15 residues. The CDR3 region is CASSPRTEDYEKLFF. For the CDR3, the DNA is TGTGCCAGCAGCCCACGGACGGAAGACTATGAAAAACTGTTTTTT. The full variable domain, in which reference TRBV2 and TRBJ1-4 provide the parts outside the CDR3, is EPEVTQTPSHQVTQMGQEVILRCVPISNHLYFYWYRQILGQKVEFLVSFYNNEISEKSEIFDDQFSVERPDGSNFTLKIRSTKLEDSAMYFCASSPRTEDYEKLFFGSGTQLSVL.

V and J are TRBV5-1 and TRBJ2-7, with 7 bases that match TRBD1. CDR3 size: 12 residues. Trimming at V came to 3 bases and at J to 4 bases, leaving 1 base not matched to a gene. Germline CDR1 and CDR2: SGHRS and YFSETQ. In nucleotides, the CDR3 is TGCGCCAGCAGCTGGGACAGTTACGAGCAGTACTTC. Translating it yields CASSWDSYEQYF.

The chain recombines TRBV7-9 with TRBJ1-1, with a possible D match to TRBD1 (5 bases). Germline V gene lookup returns CDR1 SEHNR and CDR2 FQNEAQ (reference sequence). The CDR3 is 13 amino acids. Trimming took 4 bases from V and 8 from J, leaving 14 bases between them. CDR3 DNA sequence: TGTGCCAGCAGCTGGGGGGAGTCCCTCGAAGCTTTCTTT. As protein: CASSWGESLEAFF.

V gene TRBV10-2 combines with J gene TRBJ2-7, with D possibly being TRBD1 (5 bases). With 2 bases removed from V and 3 bases from J, the gap between germline ends came to 8 bases. The CDR3 runs to 13 residues. Germline V gene lookup returns CDR1 WSHSY and CDR2 SAAADI. This CDR3 reads CASSEGASYEQYF. The CDR3 DNA follows: TGCGCCAGCAGTGAGGGGGCCAGCTACGAGCAGTACTTC.

This clone appeared a single time. The rearrangement joins TRBV19 to TRBJ2-3, with a possible D match to TRBD2 (5 bases). V was trimmed by 3 bases and J by 0 bases, leaving 22 bases between them. The germline CDR1 and CDR2 sequences are LNHDA and SQIVND (reference sequence). The CDR3 covers 19 residues. CDR3 in amino acids: CASSIARDAGRTSTDTQYF. The CDR3 nucleotides are TGTGCCAGTAGTATTGCCCGTGACGCCGGTCGGACTAGCACAGATACGCAGTATTTT. Filled out from reference TRBV19 and TRBJ2-3, the complete variable domain reads DGGITQSPKYLFRKEGQNVTLSCEQNLNHDAMYWYRQDPGQGLRLIYYSQIVNDFQKGDIAEGYSVSREKKESFPLTVTSAQKNPTAFYLCASSIARDAGRTSTDTQYFGPGTRLTVL.

This rearrangement joins TRBV27 to TRBJ2-1; D is tentatively TRBD1 or TRBD2 (5 bases each). Between the trimmed V and J ends, which lost 5 bases and 10 bases, there was a span of 12 bases. CDR3 length equals 12 residues. Germline lookup yields CDR1 MNHEY and CDR2 SMNVEV (reference sequence). For the CDR3, the DNA is TGTGCCAGCAGTCTTCCCGAGGGGGAGCAGTTCTTC. Translated: CASSLPEGEQFF.

This rearrangement joins TRBV19 to TRBJ2-2, with D tentatively TRBD1 (5 bases). V lost 5 bases to trimming and J lost 5 bases, with 12 bases between them. The germline gives CDR1 LNHDA, CDR2 SQIVND (reference sequence). The CDR3 is 14 amino acids. The CDR3 sequence is CASSLRSGTGELFF. CDR3 nucleotide sequence: TGTGCCAGTAGTTTAAGGTCAGGGACCGGGGAGCTGTTTTTT.

The chain employs TRBV30 and TRBJ2-7, with D possibly TRBD2 on 6 matching bases. The CDR3 contains 13 residues. The V end was cut by 2 bases, the J end by 5 bases, with 13 bases between. Germline-derived CDR1 and CDR2 are GTSNPN and SVGIG (reference sequence). The CDR3 DNA is TGTGCCTGGAGTTTAGGAGGGATTAACGAGCAGTACTTC. It translates to CAWSLGGINEQYF.

This chain connects TRBV29-1 to TRBJ2-7, with D tentatively TRBD2 (6 bases). Germline CDR1 SQVTM, CDR2 ANQGSEA. The CDR3 runs 10 residues. V dropped 6 bases and J dropped 6 bases, with 9 bases sitting between them. The chain's CDR3 is CSVLEGEQYF. The DNA for the CDR3 is TGCAGCGTATTGGAGGGCGAGCAGTACTTC.

This chain joins TRBV5-4 and TRBJ1-1; 9 nucleotides align to TRBD1. In germline, CDR1 is SGHNT, CDR2 YYREEE (reference sequence). The CDR3 covers 13 residues. The trim removed 5 bases at V and 1 base at J, leaving 0 bases unmatched. The CDR3 bases are TGTGCCAGCAGGACAGGGGGGAACACTGAAGCTTTCTTT. This sequence encodes CASRTGGNTEAFF.

The chain combines TRBV29-1 with TRBJ1-1; D gene ambiguous. Germline V gene data show CDR1 as SQVTM and CDR2 as ANQGSEA. Trimming shortened V by 4 bases and J by 8 bases, and 11 bases separated the two germline ends. This CDR3 is built from 11 residues. The CDR3 protein is CSVVAEGEAFF. CDR3 coding DNA: TGCAGCGTTGTCGCTGAGGGCGAAGCTTTCTTT.

The chain uses TRBV4-1 and TRBJ2-1; 9 positions match TRBD2. After removal of 5 bases from V and 8 bases from J, the junction contained 13 bases not matched to a gene. The CDR3 sequence is 16 residues long. The germline V gene encodes CDR1 MGHRA and CDR2 YSYEKL. CDR3 coding DNA: TGCGCCAGCAGCGATTTAGCGGGAGTAAGGACGGATGAGCAGTTCTTC. Protein: CASSDLAGVRTDEQFF.

The rearrangement links TRBV9 to TRBJ2-7, with 9 bases fitting TRBD2. Germline CDR1 is SGDLS and CDR2 is YYNGEE. V lost 4 bases and J lost 6; bases outside the gene matches: 11. The CDR3 spans 15 residues. The CDR3 sequence: CASSPSGMPNREQYF. CDR3 DNA: TGTGCCAGCAGCCCTAGCGGGATGCCTAATCGCGAGCAGTACTTC.

This sequence joins TRBV7-8 and TRBJ2-7; D may be TRBD2 (7 bases). Germline CDR1 and CDR2: SGHVS and FQNEAQ. The length of the CDR3 is 14 residues. V lost 6 bases and J 5 bases, leaving 17 bases between the germline ends. CDR3 coding DNA: TGTGCCAGCAGTCCCTGGGGGGGGGCGGACGAGCAGTACTTC. It yields the protein CASSPWGGADEQYF.